This TCR beta chain was retrieved from a study of blood T cell repertoires in COVID-19. Study context: Sites across the United States, Italy and Spain contributed samples from acute and convalescent COVID-19. In each case, the material was cDNA or gDNA derived from T cells, B-cell-depleted T cells, or PBMCs.

Study processing details: Reference gene primer amplification yielded estimated nucleated cell counts. TCRdb's copy holds only in-frame clones and misses some; the assay was immunoSEQ multiplex PCR. The V and J calls and clone size were taken over from that table, and D and trimming were inferred from the DNA. Among under 250,000 clones listed, more than 70% were seen once. The CDR3 covers 15 residues. Germline V gene sequence: CDR1 LNHDA, CDR2 SQIVND (reference sequence). J was trimmed by 7 bases and V by 4 bases; bases with no gene match: 9. The TCR comes from a middle-aged man with active or convalescent COVID-19. J is TRBJ2-1 and V is TRBV19; TRBD2 aligns across 8 bases. What was sequenced was peripheral blood. The CDR3, as DNA: TGTGCCAGTAGTAAGGGCGGGGGGATGTGGAATGAGCAGTTCTTC. This translates into CASSKGGGMWNEQFF.